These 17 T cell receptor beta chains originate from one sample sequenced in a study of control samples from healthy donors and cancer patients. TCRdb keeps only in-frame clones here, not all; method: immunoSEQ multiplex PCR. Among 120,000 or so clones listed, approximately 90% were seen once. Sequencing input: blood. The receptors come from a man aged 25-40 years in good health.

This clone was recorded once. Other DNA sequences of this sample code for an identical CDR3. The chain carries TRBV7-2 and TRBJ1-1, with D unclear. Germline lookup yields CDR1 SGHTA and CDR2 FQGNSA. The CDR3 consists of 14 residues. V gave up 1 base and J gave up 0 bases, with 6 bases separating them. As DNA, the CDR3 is TGTGCCAGCAGCTTAGGCTTCATGAACACTGAAGCTTTCTTT. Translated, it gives CASSLGFMNTEAFF.

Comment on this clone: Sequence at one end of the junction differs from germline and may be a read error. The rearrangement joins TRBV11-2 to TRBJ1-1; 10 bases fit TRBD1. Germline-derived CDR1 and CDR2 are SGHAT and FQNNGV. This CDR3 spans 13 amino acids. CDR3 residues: CAGSFGQGGNVFF. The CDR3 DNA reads TGTGCCGGCAGCTTCGGACAGGGGGGAAATGTTTTCTTT.

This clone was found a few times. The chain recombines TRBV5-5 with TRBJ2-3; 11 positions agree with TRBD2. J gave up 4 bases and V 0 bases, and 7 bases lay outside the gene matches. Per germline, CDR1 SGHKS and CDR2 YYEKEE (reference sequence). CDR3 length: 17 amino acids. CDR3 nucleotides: TGTGCCAGCAGCTTGGGGCTAGCGGGGGGTGAAGCAGATACGCAGTATTTT. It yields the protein CASSLGLAGGEADTQYF. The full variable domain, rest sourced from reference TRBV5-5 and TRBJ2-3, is DAGVTQSPTHLIKTRGQQVTLRCSPISGHKSVSWYQQVLGQGPQFIFQYYEKEERGRGNFPDRFSARQFPNYSSELNVNALLLGDSALYLCASSLGLAGGEADTQYFGPGTRLTVL.

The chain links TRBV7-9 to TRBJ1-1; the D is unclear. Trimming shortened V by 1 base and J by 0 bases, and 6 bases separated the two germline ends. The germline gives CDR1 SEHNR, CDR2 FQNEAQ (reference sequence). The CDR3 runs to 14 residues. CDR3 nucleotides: TGTGCCAGCAGCTTAGGGATCATGAACACTGAAGCTTTCTTT. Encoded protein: CASSLGIMNTEAFF.

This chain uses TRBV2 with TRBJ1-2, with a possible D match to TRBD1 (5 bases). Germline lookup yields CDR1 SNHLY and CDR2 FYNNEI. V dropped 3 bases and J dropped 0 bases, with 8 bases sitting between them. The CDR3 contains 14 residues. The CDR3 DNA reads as TGTGCCAGCAGTGACAGGGCAACTAACTATGGCTACACCTTC. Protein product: CASSDRATNYGYTF. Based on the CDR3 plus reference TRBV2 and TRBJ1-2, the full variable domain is EPEVTQTPSHQVTQMGQEVILRCVPISNHLYFYWYRQILGQKVEFLVSFYNNEISEKSEIFDDQFSVERPDGSNFTLKIRSTKLEDSAMYFCASSDRATNYGYTFGSGTRLTVV.

The DNA of the CDR3 is TGTGCCTGGGCACGACAGGGGGTATACGAGCAGTACTTC. Residues: CAWARQGVYEQYF. The chain is built from TRBV30 and TRBJ2-7; the match to TRBD1 covers 9 bases. The germline V gene encodes CDR1 GTSNPN and CDR2 SVGIG (reference sequence). With V trimmed by 5 bases and J by 4 bases, 6 bases remained unmatched. The CDR3 covers 13 residues. Looking up the rest from reference TRBV30 and TRBJ2-7 gives the full variable domain: SQTIHQWPATLVQPVGSPLSLECTVEGTSNPNLYWYRQAAGRGLQLLFYSVGIGQISSEVPQNLSASRPQDRQFILSSKKLLLSDSGFYLCAWARQGVYEQYFGPGTRLTVT.

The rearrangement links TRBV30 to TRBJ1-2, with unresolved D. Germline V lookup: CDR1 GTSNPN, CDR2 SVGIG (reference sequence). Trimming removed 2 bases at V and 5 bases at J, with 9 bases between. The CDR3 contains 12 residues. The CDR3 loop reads CAWSMAGYGYTF. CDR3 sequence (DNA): TGTGCCTGGAGTATGGCCGGTTATGGCTACACCTTC.

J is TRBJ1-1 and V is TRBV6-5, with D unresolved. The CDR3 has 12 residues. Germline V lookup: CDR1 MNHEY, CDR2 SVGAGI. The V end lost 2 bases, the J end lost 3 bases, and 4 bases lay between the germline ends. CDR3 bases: TGTGCCAGCAGTTACGGGGACACTGAAGCTTTCTTT. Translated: CASSYGDTEAFF.

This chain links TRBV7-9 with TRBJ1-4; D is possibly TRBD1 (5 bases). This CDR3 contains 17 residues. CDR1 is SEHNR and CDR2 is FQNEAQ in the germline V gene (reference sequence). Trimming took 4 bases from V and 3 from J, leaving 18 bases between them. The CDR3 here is CASSSLSRGFSNEKLFF. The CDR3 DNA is TGTGCCAGCAGCTCCCTATCGAGGGGATTCTCTAATGAAAAACTGTTTTTT.

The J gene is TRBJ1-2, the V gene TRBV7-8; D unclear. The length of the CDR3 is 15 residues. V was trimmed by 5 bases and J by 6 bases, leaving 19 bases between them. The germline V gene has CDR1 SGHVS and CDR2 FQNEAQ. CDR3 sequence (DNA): TGTGCCAGCAGCCTTGGGGAGAGAAATAGAAATGGCTACACCTTC. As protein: CASSLGERNRNGYTF.

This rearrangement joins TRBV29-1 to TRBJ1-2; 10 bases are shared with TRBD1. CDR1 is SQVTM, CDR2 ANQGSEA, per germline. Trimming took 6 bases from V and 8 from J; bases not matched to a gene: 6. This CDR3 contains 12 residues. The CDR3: CSVRQGAEGYTF. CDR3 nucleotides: TGCAGCGTGAGACAGGGGGCGGAAGGCTACACCTTC.

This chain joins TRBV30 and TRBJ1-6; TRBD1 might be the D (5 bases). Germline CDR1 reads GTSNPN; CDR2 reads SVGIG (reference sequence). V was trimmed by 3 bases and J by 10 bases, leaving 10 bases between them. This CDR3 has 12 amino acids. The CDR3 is CAWSGGESPLHF. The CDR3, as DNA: TGTGCCTGGAGCGGGGGGGAATCACCCCTCCACTTT.

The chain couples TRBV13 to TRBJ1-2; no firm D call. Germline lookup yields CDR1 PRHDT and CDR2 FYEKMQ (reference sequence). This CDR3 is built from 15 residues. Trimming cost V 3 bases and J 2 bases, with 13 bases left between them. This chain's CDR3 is CASSFEWGENYGYTF. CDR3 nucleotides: TGTGCCAGCAGCTTTGAGTGGGGAGAGAACTATGGCTACACCTTC.

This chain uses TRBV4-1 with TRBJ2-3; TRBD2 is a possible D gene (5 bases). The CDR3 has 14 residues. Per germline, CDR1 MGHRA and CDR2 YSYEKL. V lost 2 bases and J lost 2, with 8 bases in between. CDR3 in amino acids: CASSQRRDTDTQYF. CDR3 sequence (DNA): TGCGCCAGCAGCCAACGACGGGACACAGATACGCAGTATTTT.

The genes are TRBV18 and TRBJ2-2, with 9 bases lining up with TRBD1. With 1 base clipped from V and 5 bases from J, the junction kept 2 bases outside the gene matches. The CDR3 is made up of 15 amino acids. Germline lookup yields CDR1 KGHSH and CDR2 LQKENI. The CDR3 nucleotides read TGTGCCAGCTCACCACGACAGGGGGTAACCGGGGAGCTGTTTTTT. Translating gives CASSPRQGVTGELFF. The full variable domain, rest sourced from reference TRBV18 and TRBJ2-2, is NAGVMQNPRHLVRRRGQEARLRCSPMKGHSHVYWYRQLPEEGLKFMVYLQKENIIDESGMPKERFSAEFPKEGPSILRIQQVVRGDSAAYFCASSPRQGVTGELFFGEGSRLTVL.

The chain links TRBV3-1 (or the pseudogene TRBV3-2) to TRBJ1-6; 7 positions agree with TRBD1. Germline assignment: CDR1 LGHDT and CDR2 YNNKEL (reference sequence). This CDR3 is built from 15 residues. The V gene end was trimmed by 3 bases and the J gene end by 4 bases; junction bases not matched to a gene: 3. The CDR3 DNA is TGTGCCAGCAGCCAGACAGGGACATATAATTCACCCCTCCACTTT. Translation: CASSQTGTYNSPLHF.

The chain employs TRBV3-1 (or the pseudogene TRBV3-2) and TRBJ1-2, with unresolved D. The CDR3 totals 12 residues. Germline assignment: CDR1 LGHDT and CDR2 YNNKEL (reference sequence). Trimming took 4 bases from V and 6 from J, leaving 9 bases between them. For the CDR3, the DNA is TGTGCCAGCAGCCGGCCGGAGAATGGCTACACCTTC. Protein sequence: CASSRPENGYTF.